Below, 20 T cell receptor beta chains from the same sample are listed, as sequenced in a study of blood T cells in healthy people across ages. A sample-barcoded 5' primer and a J-beta primer mix were used in a second PCR of roughly 6 to 11 cycles. TCRdb reprocessed the 5' RACE reads via MiXCR and lists one record per CDR3 protein. The sample carries fewer than 2,000,000 distinct CDR3 sequences, about 39% recorded once. The sequencing sample was made of blood. The source of these receptors is a human donor in good health.

Concerning this clonotype: This may stem from a read error, because a much larger clone lies one nucleotide away. The limits of the CDR3 on the DNA are not certain, so only TCRdb's listed CDR3 is given. The V gene is TRBV7-9, the J gene TRBJ1-2. The germline V gene has CDR1 SEHNR and CDR2 FQNEAQ (reference sequence). With termini counted, the CDR3 has 15 amino acids. Here the CDR3 reads CASSPVGGGSYGDTF.

CDR3 bases: TGTGCCAGCAGCGATAAGGGCCAAACGGGTGAGCAGTTCTTC. Protein sequence: CASSDKGQTGEQFF. The V and J genes are TRBV6-2 or TRBV6-3 and TRBJ2-1; D unclear. V lost 6 bases to trimming and J lost 9 bases, with 18 bases between them. This CDR3 has 14 residues. Germline loops: CDR1 MNHEY, CDR2 SVGEGT.

A word on this clonotype: A much bigger clone sits one base away, suggesting this may be a read error. CDR3 DNA sequence: TGTGCCAGCAGTTTTCGACAGGCGCACTATGGCTGCACCTTC. This translates into CASSFRQAHYGCTF. The rearrangement uses TRBV6-6 and TRBJ1-2, with a tentative D call TRBD1 (6 bases). The CDR3 spans 14 residues. Germline V gene sequence: CDR1 MNHNY, CDR2 SVGAGI (reference sequence).

On this clonotype itself: The junction and the germline gene differ at one end; a read error may be behind it. This chain links TRBV20-1 with TRBJ2-3; a possible D gene is TRBD2 (5 bases). This CDR3 has 12 amino acids. Looked up from germline, CDR1 is DFQATT and CDR2 is SNEGSKA (reference sequence). This CDR3 reads CSAGLGTDAQYF. The DNA for the CDR3 is TGCAGTGCTGGACTCGGCACAGATGCGCAGTATTTT.

This clonotype was detected only a few times. The V and J genes are TRBV7-2 and TRBJ2-5; D remains ambiguous. The CDR3 covers 15 residues. Trimming took off 5 bases at V and 1 base at J, with 14 bases between the two ends. Germline CDR1 is SGHTA and CDR2 is FQGNSA. CDR3 nucleotide sequence: TGTGCCAGCAGCCTACATATTGCCTTCCAAGAGACCCAGTACTTC. This encodes CASSLHIAFQETQYF.

This clonotype was counted between two and nine times. J is TRBJ1-1 and V is TRBV25-1; no clear D. V lost 8 bases to trimming and J lost 2 bases, with 12 bases between them. Germline values: CDR1 MGHDK, CDR2 SYGVNS. The CDR3 contains 13 residues. The CDR3 coding sequence is TGTGCCAGCTTTTCTATTGGAAACACTGAAGCTTTCTTT. This sequence encodes CASFSIGNTEAFF.

V is TRBV6-1 and J is TRBJ1-2; 8 bases align to TRBD1. The ends lost 4 bases at V and 6 bases at J; junction bases unmatched: 7. CDR3 length equals 14 residues. Germline CDR1 is MNHNS and CDR2 is SASEGT. The chain's CDR3 is CASSVLTGEDGYTF. DNA for the CDR3: TGTGCCAGCAGTGTCTTGACAGGGGAAGATGGCTACACCTTC.

Remarks on this clonotype: A much larger clonotype is one base distant, so this may be a read error. The chain has TRBV7-2 and TRBJ2-3; the match to TRBD1 covers 10 bases. CDR3 length: 14 residues. Germline CDR1 is SGHTA and CDR2 is FQGNSA. V was clipped by 4 bases and J by 6 bases; unmatched bases: 4. This chain's CDR3 is CASSWDRGRDTQYF. The CDR3 DNA is TGTGCCAGCAGCTGGGACAGGGGCCGCGATACGCAGTATTTT. The full variable domain, with the rest looked up from reference TRBV7-2 and TRBJ2-3, is GAGVSQSPSNKVTEKGKDVELRCDPISGHTALYWYRQSLGQGLEFLIYFQGNSAPDKSGLPSDRFSAERTGGSVSTLTIQRTQQEDSAVYLCASSWDRGRDTQYFGPGTRLTVL.

This clonotype was observed at least ten times. J is TRBJ2-7 and V is TRBV29-1; D is possibly TRBD2 (5 bases). CDR1 and CDR2 (germline): SQVTM, ANQGSEA. This CDR3 has 12 amino acids. The V end lost 7 bases, the J end lost 7 bases, and 17 bases lay between the germline ends. The CDR3 reads CSGRTVGSEQYF. The CDR3 coding sequence is TGCAGCGGGAGGACGGTCGGTTCTGAGCAGTACTTC.

The genes are TRBV4-1 and TRBJ1-1, with 8 bases aligning to TRBD1. The CDR3 sequence is 14 residues long. V was clipped by 1 base and J by 6 bases; unmatched bases: 4. Per the germline V gene, CDR1 is MGHRA and CDR2 is YSYEKL. This CDR3 is CASSQAPGGPEAFF. The DNA for the CDR3 is TGCGCCAGCAGCCAAGCCCCAGGGGGCCCTGAAGCTTTCTTT.

This clonotype was detected ten times or more. V usage is TRBV24-1 and J usage is TRBJ2-7; D uncertain. The V gene lost 8 bases and the J gene lost 0 bases, with 10 bases spanning the gap. The CDR3 contains 13 residues. The germline CDR1 and CDR2 sequences are KGHDR and SFDVKD. DNA for the CDR3: TGTGCCACCAAACGCCCAACCTCCTACGAGCAGTACTTC. It translates to CATKRPTSYEQYF.

This chain links TRBV7-3 with TRBJ2-1; D is unresolved. Deletions cut 1 base from V and 3 bases from J, with 16 bases between. Germline V lookup: CDR1 SGHTA, CDR2 FQGTGA. The CDR3 runs 17 residues. The CDR3 region is CASSLRRAPLNYNEQFF. CDR3 DNA: TGTGCCAGCAGCTTAAGACGAGCGCCCCTTAACTACAATGAGCAGTTCTTC.

The genes are TRBV6-2 or TRBV6-3 and TRBJ2-7, with D tentatively TRBD1 (6 bases). The V and J ends lost 7 bases and 1 base respectively, with 11 bases between them. Germline V CDR1 and CDR2: MNHEY, SVGEGT. The CDR3 has 13 amino acids. The CDR3: CASKDRTSYEQYF. The CDR3 nucleotides read TGTGCCAGCAAAGACAGGACATCCTACGAGCAGTACTTC.

V is TRBV28 and J is TRBJ2-4; the match to TRBD2 covers 9 bases. Trimming at V came to 10 bases and at J to 6 bases, leaving 7 bases not matched to a gene. CDR3 length equals 13 residues. Germline assignment: CDR1 MDHEN and CDR2 SYDVKM. Here the CDR3 DNA reads TGTGCCACTGGTGTTAGCGGGGGAAACATTCAGTACTTC. Encoded protein: CATGVSGGNIQYF.

The V gene is TRBV12-3 or TRBV12-4, the J gene TRBJ2-1; 13 bases match TRBD2. This CDR3 spans 20 amino acids. Trimming removed 2 bases from V and 8 bases from J; junction bases left unmatched: 18. In DNA form, the CDR3 reads TGTGCCAGCAGTTTAAAAAGAGGACTAGCGGGGGCAATATATGAGGATGAGCAGTTCTTC. Residues: CASSLKRGLAGAIYEDEQFF.

This clonotype was counted only a few times. This rearrangement joins TRBV9 to TRBJ1-6; no reliable D call. Germline values: CDR1 SGDLS, CDR2 YYNGEE. The CDR3 extends over 14 amino acids. Trimming left V 0 bases short and J 5 bases short, with 6 bases between. The CDR3: CASSVEGNNSPLHF. DNA of the CDR3: TGTGCCAGCAGCGTAGAGGGAAATAATTCACCCCTCCACTTT.

This rearrangement joins TRBV5-1 to TRBJ2-7; D call uncertain. V lost 2 bases to trimming and J lost 3 bases, with 9 bases between them. CDR3 length equals 13 residues. In germline, CDR1 is SGHRS, CDR2 YFSETQ. Here the CDR3 DNA reads TGCGCCAGCAGCTTTAGGATGGACTACGAGCAGTACTTC. It encodes CASSFRMDYEQYF.

The V and J genes are TRBV12-3 or TRBV12-4 and TRBJ2-1; possibly TRBD1 or TRBD2 for D (6 bases each). V was pared by 5 bases and J by 4 bases, with 15 bases between. This CDR3 has 15 residues. CDR3 loop: CASSIYREAYNEQFF. The CDR3 DNA reads TGTGCCAGCAGTATATACAGGGAGGCTTACAATGAGCAGTTCTTC.

V and J are TRBV15 and TRBJ2-6, with a weak D call TRBD1 (6 bases). From germline, CDR1 is LNHNV and CDR2 YYDKDF (reference sequence). The CDR3 totals 19 residues. Trimming left V 0 bases short and J 1 base short, with 16 bases between. CDR3 coding DNA: TGTGCCACCAGCAGAGATCGGTGGACAGACTATTCTGGGGCCAACGTCCTGACTTTC. Its protein product is CATSRDRWTDYSGANVLTF.

This clonotype showed up just a few times. This chain connects TRBV7-9 to TRBJ2-3; 9 bases map to TRBD1. This CDR3 region has 17 residues. In germline, CDR1 is SEHNR, CDR2 FQNEAQ (reference sequence). V lost 5 bases, J lost 2 bases, and 11 bases stayed unmatched. The CDR3 bases are TGTGCCAGCAGCCTGGGACAGGGAGGATGGGACACAGATACGCAGTATTTT. Translated: CASSLGQGGWDTDTQYF.